This T cell receptor (beta chain) was captured in a study of blood T cell repertoires in COVID-19. Study-wide background: T cells, B-cell-depleted T cells, or PBMCs supplied cDNA or gDNA.

It was during active infection that Seattle patients were enrolled and then longitudinally followed. Measured with immunoSEQ multiplex PCR; TCRdb has only the in-frame clones, and not every one. There are some 270,000 clones in the sample; 90% occur only once, and about 2% lies in the top ten. Sequencing used peripheral blood. The clonotype was recovered from a woman aged 55-70 years with COVID-19, enrolled during active disease.

CDR3 DNA: TGTGCCAGCAGCTCCGAGGCTAACTATGGCTACACCTTC. Amino acid sequence: CASSSEANYGYTF. This sequence joins TRBV7-2 and TRBJ1-2, with no clear D. Germline lookup yields CDR1 SGHTA and CDR2 FQGNSA. This CDR3 spans 13 amino acids. Trimming pared 4 bases from V and 0 bases from J, leaving 6 bases between.